Here is one T cell receptor beta chain with its context. These data originate in a study of blood T cell repertoires in COVID-19. On the study more broadly: Whether acute or convalescent, the COVID-19 samples came from the United States, Italy and Spain. PBMCs, B-cell-depleted T cells, or T cells provided the cDNA or gDNA that made up the material.

Participants were aged about 18 to 95 years, lived in 20 to 25 US areas, and enrolled virtually. Trimming shortened V by 0 bases and J by 2 bases, and 14 bases separated the two germline ends. CDR1 is MNHEY and CDR2 is SVGAGI in the germline V gene. The length of the CDR3 is 16 residues. As originally analysed: Using reference gene primer amplification, nucleated cell counts were estimated. Data came from immunoSEQ multiplex PCR; TCRdb stores just in-frame clones and leaves some out. The V and J calls and the clone size are those of that table, but D and trimming were determined from the DNA. The sample lists fewer than 300,000 clones; 70% to 90% were seen once.

The chain has TRBV6-5 and TRBJ2-7; D is possibly TRBD1 (5 bases). This TCR derives from a woman aged 40 to 50 with acute COVID-19. Sample: PBMCs or T cells enriched from blood (not recorded which). CDR3 in amino acids: CASSYSIYTGPYEQYF. CDR3 DNA sequence: TGTGCCAGCAGTTACTCGATTTATACAGGACCCTACGAGCAGTACTTC.